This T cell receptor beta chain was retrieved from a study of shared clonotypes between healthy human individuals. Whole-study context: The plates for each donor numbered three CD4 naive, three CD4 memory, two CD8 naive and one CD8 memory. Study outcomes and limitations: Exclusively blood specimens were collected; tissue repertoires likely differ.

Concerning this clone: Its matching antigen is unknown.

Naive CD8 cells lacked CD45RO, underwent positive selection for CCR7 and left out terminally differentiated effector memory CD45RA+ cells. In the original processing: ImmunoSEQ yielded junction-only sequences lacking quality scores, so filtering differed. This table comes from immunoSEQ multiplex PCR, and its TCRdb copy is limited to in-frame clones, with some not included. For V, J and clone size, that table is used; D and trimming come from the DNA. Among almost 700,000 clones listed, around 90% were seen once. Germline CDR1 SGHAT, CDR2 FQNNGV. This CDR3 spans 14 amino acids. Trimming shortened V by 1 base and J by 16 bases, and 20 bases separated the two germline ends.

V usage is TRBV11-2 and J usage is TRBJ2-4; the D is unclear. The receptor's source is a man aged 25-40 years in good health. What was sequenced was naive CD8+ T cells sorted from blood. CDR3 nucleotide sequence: TGTGCCAGCAGCTTAGGCAGCTCGCGGTTGGGGAAATACTTC. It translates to CASSLGSSRLGKYF. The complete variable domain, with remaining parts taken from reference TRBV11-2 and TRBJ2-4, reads EAGVAQSPRYKIIEKRQSVAFWCNPISGHATLYWYQQILGQGPKLLIQFQNNGVVDDSQLPKDRFSAERLKGVDSTLKIQPAKLEDSAVYLCASSLGSSRLGKYFGAGTRLSVL.